Included here is one T cell receptor beta chain sequence, with context. What it recognizes is unknown. V lost 0 bases to trimming and J lost 5 bases, with 14 bases between them. CDR1 is SGHNT, CDR2 YYREEE, per germline (reference sequence). The CDR3 spans 15 residues. This specimen belongs to a study of OX40 agonist ivuxolimab in advanced cancers. Broader study findings: Partial responders treated at 0.1-3.0 mg/kg exhibited clonal expansion among the lowest measured.

The assay was immunoSEQ multiplex PCR, and TCRdb's table has in-frame clones only and misses some. Here the sample spans 55,000 to 95,000 clones, 88% being singletons. V gene TRBV5-4 combines with J gene TRBJ2-5, with TRBD1 as a possible D gene (5 bases). The sequenced sample was CD4+ or CD8+ T cells sorted from blood, obtained in a trial of the OX40 agonist ivuxolimab. The origin of this receptor is an adult with an advanced solid tumor such as melanoma, head and neck, liver or kidney cancer. CDR3 residues: CASSLVQGPQETQYF. CDR3 coding DNA: TGTGCCAGCAGCTTGGTGCAGGGCCCCCAGGAGACCCAGTACTTC.